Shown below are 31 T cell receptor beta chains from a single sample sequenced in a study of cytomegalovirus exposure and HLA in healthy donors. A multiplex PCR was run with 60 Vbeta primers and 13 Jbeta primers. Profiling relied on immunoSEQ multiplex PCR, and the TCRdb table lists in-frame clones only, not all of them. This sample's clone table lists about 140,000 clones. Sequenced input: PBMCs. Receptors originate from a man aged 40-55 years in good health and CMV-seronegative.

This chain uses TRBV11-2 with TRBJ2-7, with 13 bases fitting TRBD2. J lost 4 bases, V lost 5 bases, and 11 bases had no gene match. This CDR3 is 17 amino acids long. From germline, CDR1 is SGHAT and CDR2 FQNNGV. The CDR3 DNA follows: TGTGCCAGCAGCCCTACCTCTACTAGCGGGGGGGCGTACGAGCAGTACTTC. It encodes CASSPTSTSGGAYEQYF.

CDR3 loop: CASRFHDRGYEQYF. For the CDR3, the DNA is TGTGCCAGCAGATTTCATGACAGGGGCTACGAGCAGTACTTC. The chain employs TRBV6-6 and TRBJ2-7; TRBD1 aligns across 8 bases. V lost 6 bases, J lost 3 bases, and 7 bases stayed unmatched. Germline values: CDR1 MNHNY, CDR2 SVGAGI (reference sequence). CDR3 length: 14 residues.

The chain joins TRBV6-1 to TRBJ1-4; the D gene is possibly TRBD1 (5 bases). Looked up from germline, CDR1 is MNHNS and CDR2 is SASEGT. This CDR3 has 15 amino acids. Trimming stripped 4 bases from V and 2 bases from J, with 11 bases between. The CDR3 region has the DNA TGTGCCAGCAGTGGCTATACAGGCACTAATGAAAAACTGTTTTTT. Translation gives CASSGYTGTNEKLFF.

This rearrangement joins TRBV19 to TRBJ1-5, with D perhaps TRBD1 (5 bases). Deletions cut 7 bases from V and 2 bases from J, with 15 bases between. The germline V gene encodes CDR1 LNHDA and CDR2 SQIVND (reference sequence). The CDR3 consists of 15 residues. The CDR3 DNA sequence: TGTGCCAGTAAAGATAGTGGGGCGGGCAATCAGCCCCAGCATTTT. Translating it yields CASKDSGAGNQPQHF.

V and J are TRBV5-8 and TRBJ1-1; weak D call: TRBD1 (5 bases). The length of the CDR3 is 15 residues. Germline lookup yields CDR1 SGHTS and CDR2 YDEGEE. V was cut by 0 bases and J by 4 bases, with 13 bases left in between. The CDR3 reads CASSLAGTMSTEAFF. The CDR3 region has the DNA TGTGCCAGCAGCTTGGCCGGGACTATGAGCACTGAAGCTTTCTTT. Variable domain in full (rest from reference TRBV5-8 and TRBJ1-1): EAGVTQSPTHLIKTRGQQATLRCSPISGHTSVYWYQQALGLGLQFLLWYDEGEERNRGNFPPRFSGRQFPNYSSELNVNALELEDSALYLCASSLAGTMSTEAFFGQGTRLTVV.

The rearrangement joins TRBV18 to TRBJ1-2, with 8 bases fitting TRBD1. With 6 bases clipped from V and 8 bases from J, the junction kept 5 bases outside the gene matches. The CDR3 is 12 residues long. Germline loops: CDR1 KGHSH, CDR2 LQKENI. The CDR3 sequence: CASSATGEGYTF. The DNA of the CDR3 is TGTGCCAGCTCGGCGACAGGGGAGGGCTACACCTTC.

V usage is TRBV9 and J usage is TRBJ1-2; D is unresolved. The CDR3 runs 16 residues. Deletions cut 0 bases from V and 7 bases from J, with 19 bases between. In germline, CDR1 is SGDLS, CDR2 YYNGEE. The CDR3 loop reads CASSVDPLPVNGGYTF. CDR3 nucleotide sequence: TGTGCCAGCAGCGTAGACCCCTTACCGGTAAACGGTGGCTACACCTTC.

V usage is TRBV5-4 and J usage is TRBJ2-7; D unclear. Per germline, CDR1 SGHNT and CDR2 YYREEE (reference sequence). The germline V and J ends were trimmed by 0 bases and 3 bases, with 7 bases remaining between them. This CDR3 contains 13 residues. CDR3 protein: CASSLVGSYEQYF. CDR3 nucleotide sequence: TGTGCCAGCAGCTTGGTGGGCAGCTACGAGCAGTACTTC. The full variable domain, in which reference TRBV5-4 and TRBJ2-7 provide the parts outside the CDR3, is ETGVTQSPTHLIKTRGQQVTLRCSSQSGHNTVSWYQQALGQGPQFIFQYYREEENGRGNFPPRFSGLQFPNYSSELNVNALELDDSALYLCASSLVGSYEQYFGPGTRLTVT.

The CDR3 loop reads CASSLAGGRGYTF. DNA for the CDR3: TGTGCCAGCAGCTTAGCAGGGGGACGCGGCTACACCTTC. V gene TRBV7-9 combines with J gene TRBJ1-2; maybe TRBD1 (6 bases). Trimming took off 0 bases at V and 8 bases at J, with 10 bases between the two ends. Per the germline V gene, CDR1 is SEHNR and CDR2 is FQNEAQ (reference sequence). The CDR3 sequence is 13 residues long.

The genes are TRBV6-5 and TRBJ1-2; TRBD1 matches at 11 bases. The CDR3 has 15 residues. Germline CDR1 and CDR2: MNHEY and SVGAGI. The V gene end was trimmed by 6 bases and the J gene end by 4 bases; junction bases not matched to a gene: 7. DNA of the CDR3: TGTGCCAGCAGCTTTGGGACAGGGGGTGGCTATGGCTACACCTTC. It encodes CASSFGTGGGYGYTF.

The CDR3 DNA is TGTGCCAGCAGCTTGGTGAGGACAGGGGACGAGCAGTACTTC. Translating it yields CASSLVRTGDEQYF. The chain joins TRBV5-4 to TRBJ2-7, with 9 bases lining up with TRBD1. The CDR3 extends over 14 amino acids. Germline CDR1 and CDR2: SGHNT and YYREEE (reference sequence). Trimming took 0 bases from V and 5 from J; bases not matched to a gene: 3. Drawing the rest from reference TRBV5-4 and TRBJ2-7, the complete variable domain is ETGVTQSPTHLIKTRGQQVTLRCSSQSGHNTVSWYQQALGQGPQFIFQYYREEENGRGNFPPRFSGLQFPNYSSELNVNALELDDSALYLCASSLVRTGDEQYFGPGTRLTVT.

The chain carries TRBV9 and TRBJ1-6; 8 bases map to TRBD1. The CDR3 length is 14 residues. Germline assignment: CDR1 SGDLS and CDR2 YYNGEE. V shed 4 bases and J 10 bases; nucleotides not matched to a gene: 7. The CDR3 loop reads CASSTRTGQSPLHF. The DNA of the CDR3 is TGTGCCAGCAGCACCCGGACAGGGCAATCACCCCTCCACTTT.

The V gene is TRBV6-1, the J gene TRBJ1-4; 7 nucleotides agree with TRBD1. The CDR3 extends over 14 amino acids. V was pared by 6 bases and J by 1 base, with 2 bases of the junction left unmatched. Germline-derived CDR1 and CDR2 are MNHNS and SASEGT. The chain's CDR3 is CASSRDRTNEKLFF. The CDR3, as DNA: TGTGCCAGCAGCAGGGACAGAACTAATGAAAAACTGTTTTTT.

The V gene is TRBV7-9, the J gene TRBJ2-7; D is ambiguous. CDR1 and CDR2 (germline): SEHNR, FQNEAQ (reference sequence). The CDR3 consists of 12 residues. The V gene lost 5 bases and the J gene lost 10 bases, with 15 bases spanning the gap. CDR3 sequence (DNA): TGTGCCAGCAGCGCAACAGTAACCCACCAGTACTTC. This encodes CASSATVTHQYF.

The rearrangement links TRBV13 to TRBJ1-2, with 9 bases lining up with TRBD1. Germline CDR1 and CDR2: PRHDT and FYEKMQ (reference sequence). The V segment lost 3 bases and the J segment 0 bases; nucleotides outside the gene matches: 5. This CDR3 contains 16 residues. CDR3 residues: CASSFNRDRANYGYTF. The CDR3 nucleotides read TGTGCCAGCAGCTTTAACCGGGACAGGGCTAACTATGGCTACACCTTC.

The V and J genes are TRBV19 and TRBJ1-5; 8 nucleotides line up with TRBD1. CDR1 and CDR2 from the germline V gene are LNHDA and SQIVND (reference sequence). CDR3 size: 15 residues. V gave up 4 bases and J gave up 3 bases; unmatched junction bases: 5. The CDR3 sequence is CASSTRDRTNQPQHF. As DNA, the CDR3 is TGTGCCAGTAGTACACGGGACAGGACCAATCAGCCCCAGCATTTT.

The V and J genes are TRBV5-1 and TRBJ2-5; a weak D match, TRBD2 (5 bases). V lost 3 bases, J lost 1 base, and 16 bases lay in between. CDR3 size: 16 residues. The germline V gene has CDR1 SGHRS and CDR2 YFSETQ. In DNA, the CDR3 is TGCGCCAGCAGCTATGGAGGCCTGGAATTCCAAGAGACCCAGTACTTC. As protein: CASSYGGLEFQETQYF.

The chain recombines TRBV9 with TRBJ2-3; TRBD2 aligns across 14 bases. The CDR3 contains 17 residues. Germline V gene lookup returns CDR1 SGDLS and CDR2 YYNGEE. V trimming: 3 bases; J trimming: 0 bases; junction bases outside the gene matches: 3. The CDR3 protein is CASSGLAGGASTDTQYF. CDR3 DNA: TGTGCCAGCAGCGGACTAGCGGGGGGGGCTAGCACAGATACGCAGTATTTT.

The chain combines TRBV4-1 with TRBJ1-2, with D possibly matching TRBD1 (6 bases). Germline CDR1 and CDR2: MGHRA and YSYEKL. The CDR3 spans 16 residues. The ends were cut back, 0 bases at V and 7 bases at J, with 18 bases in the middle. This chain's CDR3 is CASSQDGEGDGGGYTF. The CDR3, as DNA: TGCGCCAGCAGCCAAGATGGAGAGGGGGATGGAGGTGGCTACACCTTC.

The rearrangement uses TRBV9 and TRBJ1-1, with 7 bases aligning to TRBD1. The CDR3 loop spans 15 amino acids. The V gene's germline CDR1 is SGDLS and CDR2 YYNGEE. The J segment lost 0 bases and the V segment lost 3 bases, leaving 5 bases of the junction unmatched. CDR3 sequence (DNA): TGTGCCAGCAGCGACGGACAGGAGTTGAACACTGAAGCTTTCTTT. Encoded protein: CASSDGQELNTEAFF. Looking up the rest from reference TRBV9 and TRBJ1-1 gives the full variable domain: DSGVTQTPKHLITATGQRVTLRCSPRSGDLSVYWYQQSLDQGLQFLIQYYNGEERAKGNILERFSAQQFPDLHSELNLSSLELGDSALYFCASSDGQELNTEAFFGQGTRLTVV.

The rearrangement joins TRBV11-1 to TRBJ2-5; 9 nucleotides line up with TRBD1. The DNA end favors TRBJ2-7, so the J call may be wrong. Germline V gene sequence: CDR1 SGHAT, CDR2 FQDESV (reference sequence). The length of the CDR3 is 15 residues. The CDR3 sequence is CASSPGTGLTYEQYF. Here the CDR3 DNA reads TGTGCCAGCAGCCCCGGGACAGGGTTAACCTACGAGCAGTACTTC.

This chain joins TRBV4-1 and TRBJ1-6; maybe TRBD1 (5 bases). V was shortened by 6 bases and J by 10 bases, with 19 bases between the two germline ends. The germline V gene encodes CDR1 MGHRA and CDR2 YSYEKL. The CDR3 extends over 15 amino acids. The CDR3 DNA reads TGCGCCAGCAGTCCTCGGGGGTGGGAGGCATCACCCCTCCACTTT. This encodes CASSPRGWEASPLHF.

In nucleotides, the CDR3 is TGTGCCAGCAGCTTGTCGGGTATGGTCGGCGGGGGAGAGACCCAGTACTTC. Amino acids: CASSLSGMVGGGETQYF. V and J are TRBV5-6 and TRBJ2-5; 7 bases fit TRBD2. The CDR3 has 17 amino acids. Losses at the gene ends were 1 base for V and 4 bases for J; bases not matched to a gene: 13. The germline V gene encodes CDR1 SGHDT and CDR2 YYEEEE.

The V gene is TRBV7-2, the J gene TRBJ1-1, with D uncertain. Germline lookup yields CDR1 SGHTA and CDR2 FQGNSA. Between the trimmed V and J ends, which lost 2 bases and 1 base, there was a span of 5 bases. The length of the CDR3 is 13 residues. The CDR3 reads CASSLRQNTEAFF. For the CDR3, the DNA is TGTGCCAGCAGCTTACGACAGAACACTGAAGCTTTCTTT.

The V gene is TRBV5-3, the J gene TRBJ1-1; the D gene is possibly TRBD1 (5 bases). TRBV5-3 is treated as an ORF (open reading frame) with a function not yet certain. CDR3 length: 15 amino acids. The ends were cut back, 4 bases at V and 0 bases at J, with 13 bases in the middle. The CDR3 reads CARSLAGGMNTEAFF. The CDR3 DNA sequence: TGTGCCAGAAGCCTAGCGGGGGGGATGAACACTGAAGCTTTCTTT.

The CDR3 bases are TGTGCCAGCAGCATCAGTGGAGCAGGCTACACCTTC. It translates to CASSISGAGYTF. V gene TRBV11-1 combines with J gene TRBJ1-2; D gene uncertain. This CDR3 spans 12 amino acids. V was trimmed by 5 bases and J by 8 bases, leaving 12 bases between them. Germline-derived CDR1 and CDR2 are SGHAT and FQDESV (reference sequence).

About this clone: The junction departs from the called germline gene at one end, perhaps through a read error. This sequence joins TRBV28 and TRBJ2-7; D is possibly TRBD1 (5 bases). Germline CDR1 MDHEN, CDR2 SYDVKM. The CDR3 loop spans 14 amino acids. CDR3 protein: CVSSSRQSFSEQYF. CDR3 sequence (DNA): TGTGTCAGCAGTTCCAGACAGAGCTTTAGCGAGCAGTACTTC. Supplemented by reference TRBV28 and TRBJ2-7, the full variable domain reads DVKVTQSSRYLVKRTGEKVFLECVQDMDHENMFWYRQDPGLGLRLIYFSYDVKMKEKGDIPEGYSVSREKKERFSLILESASTNQTSMYLCVSSSRQSFSEQYFGPGTRLTVT.

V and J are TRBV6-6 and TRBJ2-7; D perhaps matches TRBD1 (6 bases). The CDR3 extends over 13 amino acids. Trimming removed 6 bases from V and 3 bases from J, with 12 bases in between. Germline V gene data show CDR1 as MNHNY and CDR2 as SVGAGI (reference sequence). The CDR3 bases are TGTGCCAGCAGACCCGGGGACAACTACGAGCAGTACTTC. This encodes CASRPGDNYEQYF.

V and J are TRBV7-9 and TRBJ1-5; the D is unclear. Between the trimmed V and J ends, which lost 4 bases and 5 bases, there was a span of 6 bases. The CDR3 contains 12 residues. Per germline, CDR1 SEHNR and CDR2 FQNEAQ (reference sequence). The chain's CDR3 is CASSYGDQPQHF. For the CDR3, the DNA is TGTGCCAGCAGCTACGGGGATCAGCCCCAGCATTTT.

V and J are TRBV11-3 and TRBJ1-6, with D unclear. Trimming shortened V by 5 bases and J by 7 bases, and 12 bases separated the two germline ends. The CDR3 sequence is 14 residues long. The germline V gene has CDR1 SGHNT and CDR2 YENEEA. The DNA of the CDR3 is TGTGCCAGCAGCCAAGACCCCGGGAATTCACCCCTCCACTTT. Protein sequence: CASSQDPGNSPLHF.

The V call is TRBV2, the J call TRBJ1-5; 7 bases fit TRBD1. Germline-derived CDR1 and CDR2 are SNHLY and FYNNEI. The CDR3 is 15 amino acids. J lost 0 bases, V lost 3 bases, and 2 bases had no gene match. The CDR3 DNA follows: TGTGCCAGCAGTGATCAGGGGGTTAGCAATCAGCCCCAGCATTTT. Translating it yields CASSDQGVSNQPQHF.